This T cell receptor (beta chain) was identified in a study of Ad26.COV2.S vaccination and SARS-CoV-2 variants. Study details: In the COV1001 trial, the donor was in the Ad26.COV2.S arm.

Germline CDR1 LGHDT, CDR2 YNNKEL (reference sequence). This CDR3 contains 20 residues. Trimming took 4 bases from V and 1 from J; bases not matched to a gene: 19. Treatment meaning: some 19 received Ad26.COV2.S at low or high dose, single or two shots; five or six received placebo; per-sample allocation not given. Repertoires come from day 63 after the first vaccine or placebo injection. In Boston, an adult donor aged 18-55 years took part. Clones were read by immunoSEQ multiplex PCR, and TCRdb kept only the in-frame ones, dropping some. This sample has just over 350,000 clones; 70% to 90% occur once, and the top ten carry 3.3%.

The starting material was peripheral blood, obtained in a trial of Ad26.COV2.S vaccine versus placebo. This rearrangement joins TRBV3-1 (or the pseudogene TRBV3-2) to TRBJ2-7; 10 bases align to TRBD2. The source is a person aged 18 to 65 who received the Ad26.COV2.S COVID-19 vaccine or a placebo. The CDR3 bases are TGTGCCAGCAGCCGCCTACTTTTCCCTAGCGGGGGTACCCTGTCCTACGAGCAGTACTTC. Translated: CASSRLLFPSGGTLSYEQYF.